Sequencing of this TCR beta chain was carried out in a study of T cell responses to AZD1222 COVID-19 vaccine. Study-wide results and limits: It was only a handful of AZD1222 recipients who were seropositive at baseline. Epitopes outside B.1.351 and B.1.1.7 mutated regions reportedly drew nearly half of spike TCRs. Scientists sampled the repertoires only once the peak T cell response had passed. Dominant at 160-218 and 743-854, vaccine-associated CD4 TCRs also spanned spike.

V lost 2 bases and J 3 bases, leaving 7 bases between the germline ends. CDR1 is MDHEN, CDR2 SYDVKM, per germline. The CDR3 loop spans 13 amino acids. Concerning this clone itself: What it binds is not known.

Some clones are missing from TCRdb's copy, which holds only in-frame ones; the method was immunoSEQ multiplex PCR. The sample has some 170,000 clones; about 90% are singletons. The receptor comes from an adult who received the MenACWY meningococcal vaccine as a control. The source was peripheral blood, collected 28 days after the second dose of the MenACWY control vaccine. The gene calls are TRBV28 and TRBJ1-2, with D unresolved. CDR3 DNA sequence: TGTGCCAGCAGTTTAGGTTGGGACTATGGCTACACCTTC. Amino acids: CASSLGWDYGYTF.